This TCR beta chain was found in a study of PD-L1 blockade in urothelial cancer (dated by TCRdb to 2016 to 2017). At the level of the whole study: All patients started therapy in about 2014 and received atezolizumab 1,200 mg intravenously every 3 weeks. Blood samples were analyzed at 3 weeks after treatment start (second dose) and at 6 weeks after treatment start. Durable clinical benefit meant progression-free survival longer than 6 months, and TCR features were also tested against progression-free and overall survival. Pretreatment tumor samples, along with matched peripheral blood collected serially before and after atezolizumab treatment, underwent TCR sequencing. About 90% of the roughly 29 patients were identified as males with urothelial cancer of bladder origin, and a prior smoking history was reported by 18 of 29 patients. Pretreatment blood TCR-seq was available for twenty-nine patients, at least one posttreatment blood collection was obtained for about 24 patients, and tumor TCR-seq was available for about 24 patients. Patients had an ECOG performance status of 0 or 1 and had received between 0 and 3 prior chemotherapy regimens. In the same patients who had TCR sequencing, pretreatment tumors also underwent whole exome sequencing and RNA sequencing. Durable clinical benefit was achieved by nine patients but not by the remaining 20. An exploratory multi-omic analysis was conducted of the somatic, immune and clinical correlates of response to PD-L1 blockade with atezolizumab in urothelial cancer. Blood samples gave a median of about 150,000 T cells and some 83,000 unique TCRs, with a median clonality of 0.080.

In the paper's terms, the time point label means: pretreatment peripheral blood. The cohort included about 27 patients with locally advanced or metastatic urothelial carcinoma who were treated at Memorial Sloan Kettering on a trial protocol. Peripheral blood mononuclear cells were collected pretreatment and during treatment, with between 1 and 8 total time points per patient. The Qiagen DNeasy Blood extraction kit was used to purify genomic DNA from total PBMCs and from tumor samples. Collected pretreatment and during treatment, PBMCs were isolated and stored as previously described. Each PCR received spiked-in synthetic TCR analog templates so that absolute template abundance could be estimated from read counts. The immunoSEQ assay used bias-controlled V and J gene primers to amplify TCRbeta CDR3 regions from genomic DNA. Sequencing of rearranged TCRbeta segments was performed at approximately 20X coverage. Concerning the study's data processing: Clustering was used to correct sequencing errors, and CDR3s were annotated against IMGT so that V, D and J genes could be assigned. Out-of-frame and stop-codon sequences were excluded, and only productive TCRbeta rearrangements were used in downstream analyses. Clonality was calculated as one minus the Shannon entropy normalized by the log of the number of unique productive sequences. Fisher's exact test with Benjamini-Hochberg correction, using a cutoff of adjusted p below 0.01, was how clones that differed between time points or between blood and tumor were identified. TCRdb re-hosts the immuneACCESS table, in-frame sequences only. Its copies lack some clones; in the studies checked, an unresolved V gene accounts for under half of them, and the cause for the rest is not known. That table supplies the V and J calls and clone size; D and trimming were determined from the DNA. The sample contains 50,000 to 70,000 clones, about 81% of them found a single time. The ten largest clones represent 1.6% of the sample.

As regards this clone: Its recognized antigen is unknown. No much larger clone exists at a distance of one base, and base qualities are not known.

The investigation overall reported the following: Patients with durable benefit showed greater expansion of tumor-associated TCR clones in peripheral blood 3 weeks after starting treatment (n ≈ 21, p = 0.022). Because of the small sample size (n ≈ 31) and the many exploratory analyses performed, the results are intended to be regarded as hypothesis-generating. A pretreatment peripheral blood TCR clonality below the median was linked to improved progression-free and overall survival.

V gives up 5 bases and J gives up 0 bases, and the segment between their germline ends measures 11 bases. From the cysteine through the phenylalanine, the CDR3 covers 15 amino acids. Only CDR3 DNA is held: 45 bases, read in frame from base 1. The germline V gene gives CDR1 as KGHSH and CDR2 as LQKENI. The chain is made from TRBV18 and TRBJ1-5; the D gene cannot be named for sure. This clonotype originated in a man in his sixties or seventies with urothelial cancer. This specimen consisted of PBMCs, obtained around atezolizumab (anti-PD-L1) treatment. CDR3 loop: CASSTAPNSNQPQHF. The nucleotide sequence reads TGTGCCAGCTCAACCGCGCCAAATAGCAATCAGCCCCAGCATTTT.